A single T cell receptor (beta chain) is shown here with its context. This clone was counted between two and nine times. It has no known antigen specificity. The sample holds no much larger clone one base away, and base qualities are not on file. The record originates from a study of blood T cell repertoires in COVID-19 (dated by TCRdb to 2020 to 2022). As for the study more broadly: The collaborator samples originated in the United States, Italy and Spain and spanned the acute and convalescent phases of COVID-19. Where HLA class I and class II types were available, the types were taken from metadata supplied by the sample provider, not from assay-based typing. The samples were drawn from two sources: the first 160 participants of the ongoing ImmuneRACE study, and 1,254 subjects contributed by 6 global collaborators. The material from the prospective study consisted of cDNA or gDNA derived from T cells, B-cell-depleted T cells, or PBMCs. The repertoires were released in a freely available public database meant as a resource for research on the immune response to SARS-CoV-2. The sample metadata nearly always contained a de-identified subject ID, COVID-19 status, age in years and sex. Subjects who had been exposed to COVID-19, were actively infected with it, or had recovered from it provided the deeply sampled blood TCRbeta repertoires that made up the dataset. The research as a whole found: How much clinical and demographic metadata was included differed by source and by participant, and the metadata was provided uncurated.

Participants in the prospective study were aged roughly 18 to 89 years, lived in approximately 26 United States geographic areas, and enrolled through a virtual design. Cohort assignment in the prospective study relied on participant-reported clinical history from a screening survey and a study questionnaire. Recovered participants in ImmuneRACE Cohort 3 were defined as having two consecutive negative NP/OP PCR tests, clearance from a healthcare professional, or resolution of symptoms. In the prospective study, mobile phlebotomists collected whole blood, serum and a nasopharyngeal or oropharyngeal swab from each participant. Prospective study participants could optionally give additional blood draws and questionnaires over an approximately two-month period. Prospective study blood samples were shipped either frozen or at room temperature before DNA extraction. Deletion took 0 bases off V and 3 bases off J, with a span of 2 bases between the germline ends. The germline V gene encodes CDR1 SGHTA and CDR2 FQGTGA. Reading from cysteine to phenylalanine, the CDR3 counts 12 amino acids. Only the CDR3 region is kept as DNA, spanning 36 bases read in frame from base 1.

The immunoSEQ Assay, a bias-controlled multiplex PCR, was used to amplify TCRbeta CDR3 regions from genomic DNA. In the source study's methods: Nucleated cell counts per sample were estimated from amplification of reference gene primers within the assay. Sequence reads were collapsed and filtered to measure the absolute abundance of every unique TCRbeta CDR3 rearrangement. For each sample, productive Simpson clonality was calculated as the square root of Simpson's diversity index across productive rearrangements. TCRdb took over this immuneACCESS table, retaining in-frame rearrangements with V and J assigned. Such tables are incomplete; in checked studies, under half of the missing clones stem from an unresolved V gene, and the remainder is unexplained. The V and J calls and the clone size are those of that table, but D and trimming were determined from the DNA. The sample table records around 380,000 clones; roughly 86% of these occur just once. Clones ranked in the top ten supply around 1.3% of the sample.

The chain couples TRBV7-3 to TRBJ1-1; no D gene is confidently identified. This clonotype was obtained from a man aged 25-45 years who had recovered from COVID-19. Sequenced: PBMCs or T cells enriched from blood (not recorded which). The base sequence is TGTGCCAGCAGCTTAACCTACACTGAAGCTTTCTTT. Protein translation: CASSLTYTEAFF.